The clone carrying this TCR beta chain appeared a few times. Next came a second PCR, run for about 7 to 12 cycles, which used a sample-barcoded 5' primer along with a J-beta primer mix. At least 2.5 million CDR3-containing paired-end reads were obtained per sample. MiXCR, applied by TCRdb to the 5' RACE reads, yields one record per CDR3 protein. The sample holds 600,000 or so distinct CDR3 sequences, 47% seen once. This record comes from a study of blood T cells in healthy people across ages. V was pared by 3 bases and J by 6 bases, with 6 bases of the junction left unmatched. From germline, CDR1 is SGDLS and CDR2 YYNGEE. This CDR3 has 14 amino acids.

Sequencing input: blood. The sequence was collected from a man older than 75 in good health. J is TRBJ2-1 and V is TRBV9, with TRBD1 identical over 7 bases. In DNA form, the CDR3 reads TGTGCCAGCAGCGCTAGGGGACAGATCAATGAGCAGTTCTTC. Its protein is CASSARGQINEQFF. Full variable domain (missing parts from reference TRBV9 and TRBJ2-1): DSGVTQTPKHLITATGQRVTLRCSPRSGDLSVYWYQQSLDQGLQFLIQYYNGEERAKGNILERFSAQQFPDLHSELNLSSLELGDSALYFCASSARGQINEQFFGPGTRLTVL.